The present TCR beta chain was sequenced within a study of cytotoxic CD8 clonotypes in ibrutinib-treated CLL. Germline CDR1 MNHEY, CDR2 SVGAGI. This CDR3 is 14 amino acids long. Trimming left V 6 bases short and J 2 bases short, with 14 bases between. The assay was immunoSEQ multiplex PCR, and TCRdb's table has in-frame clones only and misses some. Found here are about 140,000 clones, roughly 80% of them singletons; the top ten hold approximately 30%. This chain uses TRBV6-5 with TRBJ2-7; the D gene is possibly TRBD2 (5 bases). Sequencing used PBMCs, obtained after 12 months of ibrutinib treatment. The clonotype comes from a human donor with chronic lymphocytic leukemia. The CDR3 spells CASRTLGGTYEQYF. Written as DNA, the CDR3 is TGTGCCAGCAGGACCCTAGGAGGAACCTACGAGCAGTACTTC.